Each of the 28 T cell receptor beta chains below was sequenced from the same sample in a study of blood T cell repertoires in COVID-19. Measured with immunoSEQ multiplex PCR; TCRdb has only the in-frame clones, and not every one. This sample has roughly 160,000 clones, with roughly 84% found just once. Sample: PBMCs or T cells enriched from blood (not recorded which). These receptors all come from a man in his sixties who had recovered from COVID-19.

The chain carries TRBV9 and TRBJ2-3; TRBD2 matches 9 bases. Losses at the gene ends were 0 bases for V and 0 bases for J; bases not matched to a gene: 2. This CDR3 region has 16 residues. Germline CDR1 and CDR2: SGDLS and YYNGEE. CDR3 nucleotides: TGTGCCAGCAGCGTAGCCCTAGCGGGAAGCACAGATACGCAGTATTTT. Its protein is CASSVALAGSTDTQYF.

Details on this clone: Within the sample, other DNA sequences also encode this same CDR3. The chain carries TRBV3-1 (or the pseudogene TRBV3-2) and TRBJ2-3; 7 bases are a match to TRBD1. Germline V lookup: CDR1 LGHDT, CDR2 YNNKEL (reference sequence). Trimming took 1 base from V and 4 from J; bases not matched to a gene: 2. CDR3 length: 14 residues. CDR3 nucleotide sequence: TGTGCCAGCAGCCAAGGACAGGGCGCAGATACGCAGTATTTT. It is translated as CASSQGQGADTQYF.

The count of this clone is one. The chain combines TRBV6-1 with TRBJ1-6; possibly TRBD1 for D (6 bases). Germline V gene data show CDR1 as MNHNS and CDR2 as SASEGT. V was trimmed by 1 base and J by 9 bases, leaving 10 bases between them. The CDR3 covers 14 residues. The CDR3 region is CASSEDRVPSPLHF. Written as DNA, the CDR3 is TGTGCCAGCAGTGAAGACAGGGTTCCTTCACCCCTCCACTTT.

The chain couples TRBV27 to TRBJ1-2; 7 bases are shared with TRBD1. Germline V gene lookup returns CDR1 MNHEY and CDR2 SMNVEV (reference sequence). This CDR3 has 15 residues. J lost 5 bases, V lost 6 bases, and 12 bases had no gene match. CDR3 protein: CASRPSGQRQYGYTF. The CDR3 DNA is TGTGCCAGCAGACCCTCGGGACAGAGGCAATATGGCTACACCTTC.

The chain recombines TRBV7-3 with TRBJ2-1, with D maybe TRBD1 (5 bases). V gave up 3 bases and J gave up 5 bases, with 8 bases separating them. Germline CDR1 and CDR2: SGHTA and FQGTGA. The CDR3 runs to 13 residues. The CDR3 spells CASSLDKDNEQFF. CDR3 coding DNA: TGTGCCAGCAGCTTGGACAAGGACAATGAGCAGTTCTTC.

The genes are TRBV11-2 and TRBJ2-1; D gene uncertain. Looked up from germline, CDR1 is SGHAT and CDR2 is FQNNGV. This CDR3 region has 12 residues. Trimming removed 3 bases from V and 7 bases from J, with 7 bases in between. The CDR3 DNA is TGTGCCAGCAGCTTGACATCAAATGAGCAGTTCTTC. It yields the protein CASSLTSNEQFF.

The chain recombines TRBV7-9 with TRBJ1-1; D is unclear. Germline V CDR1 and CDR2: SEHNR, FQNEAQ (reference sequence). V shed 6 bases and J shed 3 bases, with 8 bases lying between them. The length of the CDR3 is 12 residues. Written as DNA, the CDR3 is TGTGCCAGCAGTAGGGAGGACACTGAAGCTTTCTTT. This sequence encodes CASSREDTEAFF.

The chain uses TRBV7-8 and TRBJ1-6; 8 nucleotides line up with TRBD1. Germline V CDR1 and CDR2: SGHVS, FQNEAQ. Losses at the gene ends were 0 bases for V and 8 bases for J; bases not matched to a gene: 6. There are 16 residues in the CDR3. CDR3 coding DNA: TGTGCCAGCAGCTTAGCTAGGACAGGGTCGGATTCACCCCTCCACTTT. Protein sequence: CASSLARTGSDSPLHF.

The CDR3 spells CASSLGSPGGPNTGELFF. As DNA, the CDR3 is TGTGCCAGCAGTTTAGGAAGTCCGGGAGGGCCAAACACCGGGGAGCTGTTTTTT. The chain uses TRBV7-3 and TRBJ2-2; TRBD2 matches 8 bases. Germline trimming cut 6 bases from V and 2 bases from J; bases unmatched to any gene: 14. Per the germline V gene, CDR1 is SGHTA and CDR2 is FQGTGA. This CDR3 contains 18 residues.

This clone appeared a few times. This chain uses TRBV5-5 with TRBJ2-5; D not resolved. The CDR3 loop spans 16 amino acids. V lost 4 bases, J lost 0 bases, and 16 bases lay in between. Germline lookup yields CDR1 SGHKS and CDR2 YYEKEE (reference sequence). CDR3 coding DNA: TGTGCCAGCAGCCTGGAGCAATTTGTTGACCAAGAGACCCAGTACTTC. As protein: CASSLEQFVDQETQYF.

The chain has TRBV13 and TRBJ2-5; D is unclear. The CDR3 loop spans 15 amino acids. Trimming took off 2 bases at V and 5 bases at J, with 15 bases between the two ends. Germline loops: CDR1 PRHDT, CDR2 FYEKMQ (reference sequence). CDR3 sequence reads: CASSLRTSTHETQYF. In DNA form, the CDR3 reads TGTGCCAGCAGCTTACGTACGTCTACCCATGAGACCCAGTACTTC.

The chain recombines TRBV30 with TRBJ2-1; the match to TRBD2 covers 9 bases. J was trimmed by 0 bases and V by 5 bases; bases with no gene match: 5. The CDR3 is 15 amino acids. The V gene's germline CDR1 is GTSNPN and CDR2 SVGIG (reference sequence). The CDR3 nucleotides read TGTGCCTGGTCGGGCGGGGGGGGCTCCTACAATGAGCAGTTCTTC. Protein product: CAWSGGGGSYNEQFF.

The sample holds one count of this clone. V gene TRBV25-1 combines with J gene TRBJ1-6; tentatively, D is TRBD1 (6 bases). Germline V gives CDR1 MGHDK, CDR2 SYGVNS. The CDR3 totals 15 residues. The germline V and J ends were trimmed by 4 bases and 7 bases, with 14 bases remaining between them. The CDR3 sequence is CASSVNTGNNSPLHF. Written as DNA, the CDR3 is TGTGCCAGCAGTGTAAACACAGGGAACAATTCACCCCTCCACTTT.

The chain's CDR3 is CAISARHSYGYTF. CDR3 nucleotides: TGTGCCATCAGTGCTCGGCACAGCTATGGCTACACCTTC. This chain uses TRBV10-3 with TRBJ1-2; D remains ambiguous. This CDR3 comprises 13 residues. The V end was cut by 4 bases, the J end by 4 bases, with 10 bases between. Germline V CDR1 and CDR2: ENHRY, SYGVKD.

The chain combines TRBV11-2 with TRBJ2-2, with 8 bases matching TRBD1. The J segment lost 6 bases and the V segment lost 5 bases, leaving 8 bases of the junction unmatched. The CDR3 spans 15 residues. Germline CDR1 SGHAT, CDR2 FQNNGV. CDR3 nucleotide sequence: TGTGCCAGCAGCGTGGGGATACAGGGGGCCGGGGAGCTGTTTTTT. Protein sequence: CASSVGIQGAGELFF.

This clone was seen at least ten times. V gene TRBV5-5 combines with J gene TRBJ2-1; 9 bases align to TRBD2. The CDR3 is made up of 16 amino acids. Trimming removed 4 bases from V and 0 bases from J; junction bases left unmatched: 5. CDR1 and CDR2 (germline): SGHKS, YYEKEE (reference sequence). This CDR3 reads CASSVSGRPSYNEQFF. CDR3 sequence (DNA): TGTGCCAGCAGCGTCAGCGGGAGGCCCTCCTACAATGAGCAGTTCTTC.

This chain joins TRBV5-1 and TRBJ1-2, with D possibly TRBD1 on 6 matching bases. The ends were cut back, 0 bases at V and 4 bases at J, with 10 bases in the middle. There are 14 residues in the CDR3. CDR1 and CDR2 from the germline V gene are SGHRS and YFSETQ. The CDR3 loop reads CASSLGQALYGYTF. DNA for the CDR3: TGCGCCAGCAGCTTGGGACAGGCGCTCTATGGCTACACCTTC.

The J gene is TRBJ1-5, the V gene TRBV28; 11 bases line up with TRBD1. Germline CDR1 reads MDHEN; CDR2 reads SYDVKM. The CDR3 is 14 amino acids. V shed 5 bases, J shed 6 bases, and the junction held 3 bases outside the gene matches. Written as DNA, the CDR3 is TGTGCCAGCAGTAGGACAGGGGGCCTTCAGCCCCAGCATTTT. Residues: CASSRTGGLQPQHF.

The rearrangement uses TRBV19 and TRBJ2-2; tentatively, D is TRBD2 (6 bases). Between the trimmed V and J ends, which lost 4 bases and 5 bases, there was a span of 11 bases. Germline lookup yields CDR1 LNHDA and CDR2 SQIVND (reference sequence). The CDR3 covers 14 residues. The DNA for the CDR3 is TGTGCCAGTAGTACCGGGGGATCAACCGGGGAGCTGTTTTTT. Translated, it gives CASSTGGSTGELFF.

The chain carries TRBV2 and TRBJ2-3; TRBD2 matches at 8 bases. Trimming removed 6 bases from V and 1 base from J; junction bases left unmatched: 12. This CDR3 has 17 residues. In germline, CDR1 is SNHLY, CDR2 FYNNEI. This CDR3 is CASRKMSAGVRTDTQYF. For the CDR3, the DNA is TGTGCCAGCAGGAAGATGTCAGCGGGGGTCCGCACAGATACGCAGTATTTT. Full variable domain (missing parts from reference TRBV2 and TRBJ2-3): EPEVTQTPSHQVTQMGQEVILRCVPISNHLYFYWYRQILGQKVEFLVSFYNNEISEKSEIFDDQFSVERPDGSNFTLKIRSTKLEDSAMYFCASRKMSAGVRTDTQYFGPGTRLTVL.

The chain carries TRBV20-1 and TRBJ1-2, with D uncertain. Between the trimmed V and J ends, which lost 3 bases and 4 bases, there was a span of 15 bases. Germline-derived CDR1 and CDR2 are DFQATT and SNEGSKA (reference sequence). The CDR3 length is 14 residues. The CDR3 is CSASLGQGSYGYTF. The CDR3 nucleotides read TGCAGTGCTAGTCTAGGCCAAGGCTCCTATGGCTACACCTTC.

The chain uses TRBV15 and TRBJ2-7; 11 positions agree with TRBD2. CDR1 and CDR2 from the germline V gene are LNHNV and YYDKDF (reference sequence). The CDR3 consists of 16 residues. V lost 1 base and J lost 0; bases outside the gene matches: 2. CDR3 bases: TGTGCCACCAGCAGAGGCACTAGCGGGAGCTCCTACGAGCAGTACTTC. It specifies CATSRGTSGSSYEQYF.

The genes are TRBV29-1 and TRBJ1-5; 9 nucleotides agree with TRBD1. CDR3 length: 13 amino acids. CDR1 is SQVTM and CDR2 is ANQGSEA in the germline V gene. With 7 bases clipped from V and 2 bases from J, the junction kept 3 bases outside the gene matches. In DNA form, the CDR3 reads TGCAGCGCCCGGACAGGGGGCAATCAGCCCCAGCATTTT. Its translation: CSARTGGNQPQHF.

The chain joins TRBV6-4 to TRBJ1-1; 7 bases line up with TRBD1. The CDR3 runs to 17 residues. V trimming: 9 bases; J trimming: 0 bases; junction bases outside the gene matches: 16. CDR1 is MRHNA, CDR2 SNTAGT, per germline. The CDR3 bases are TGTGCCAGACGTGGGGAAAACAGGGGACATATGAACACTGAAGCTTTCTTT. Amino acid sequence: CARRGENRGHMNTEAFF.

This chain uses TRBV25-1 with TRBJ1-2; D is undetermined. The CDR3 runs 14 residues. CDR1 MGHDK and CDR2 SYGVNS come from the germline V gene. The V gene lost 6 bases and the J gene lost 6 bases, with 17 bases spanning the gap. Written as DNA, the CDR3 is TGTGCCAGCAGCCGGCGGGGATCATCTGATGGCTACACCTTC. Translating it yields CASSRRGSSDGYTF.

The chain is built from TRBV9 and TRBJ2-7; D possibly corresponds to TRBD2 (6 bases). The CDR3 is made up of 15 amino acids. In germline, CDR1 is SGDLS, CDR2 YYNGEE. V lost 0 bases and J 3 bases, leaving 13 bases between the germline ends. In nucleotides, the CDR3 is TGTGCCAGCAGCGTAGACGGGAGCCAGTACTACGAGCAGTACTTC. It codes for CASSVDGSQYYEQYF.

This sequence joins TRBV18 and TRBJ2-7; 12 positions match TRBD1. Looked up from germline, CDR1 is KGHSH and CDR2 is LQKENI. With 0 bases clipped from V and 4 bases from J, the junction kept 10 bases outside the gene matches. The CDR3 contains 18 residues. CDR3 sequence: CASSPPNNRDRGLYEQYF. The CDR3 DNA follows: TGTGCCAGCTCACCACCGAATAACCGGGACAGGGGGCTGTACGAGCAGTACTTC.

The J gene is TRBJ2-1, the V gene TRBV6-2 or TRBV6-3; TRBD2 matches 9 bases. V gave up 0 bases and J gave up 6 bases; unmatched junction bases: 6. The CDR3 totals 16 residues. Looked up from germline, CDR1 is MNHEY and CDR2 is SVGEGT. The CDR3 region is CASSYSTWTSVNEQFF. The CDR3 DNA is TGTGCCAGCAGTTACTCTACTTGGACTAGCGTCAATGAGCAGTTCTTC.